These 17 T cell receptor beta chains share one sample of origin, sequenced in a study of graft-versus-host responses after intestinal transplantation. The repertoire was sequenced with immunoSEQ multiplex PCR; TCRdb's copy has only in-frame clones and lacks some. The data show about 81,000 clones, about 88% seen once. Antigens of these TCRs are unknown. The sample consisted of unstimulated CD4+ T cells sorted from spleen or lymph node cells, taken before intestinal transplant. Receptors were obtained from a human donor who received an intestinal transplant.

This clone was seen just once. This rearrangement joins TRBV7-9 to TRBJ1-1; 9 bases align to TRBD1. Germline V gene data show CDR1 as SEHNR and CDR2 as FQNEAQ (reference sequence). The CDR3 has 16 amino acids. Unmatched junction bases numbered 2, after V lost 0 bases and J lost 0 bases. The chain's CDR3 is CASSLARTGVNTEAFF. In DNA form, the CDR3 reads TGTGCCAGCAGCTTAGCCCGGACAGGGGTGAACACTGAAGCTTTCTTT. Full variable domain (missing parts from reference TRBV7-9 and TRBJ1-1): DTGVSQNPRHKITKRGQNVTFRCDPISEHNRLYWYRQTLGQGPEFLTYFQNEAQLEKSRLLSDRFSAERPKGSFSTLEIQRTEQGDSAMYLCASSLARTGVNTEAFFGQGTRLTVV.

The chain carries TRBV6-6 and TRBJ2-2, with D unresolved. This CDR3 contains 12 residues. CDR1 is MNHNY and CDR2 is SVGAGI in the germline V gene (reference sequence). V lost 2 bases, J lost 7 bases, and 5 bases lay in between. The CDR3 DNA reads as TGTGCCAGCAGTTACGGCGGCGGGGAGCTGTTTTTT. Translation: CASSYGGGELFF.

The table lists this clone with a count of one. V gene TRBV9 combines with J gene TRBJ2-3, with D perhaps matching TRBD1 (5 bases). CDR1 SGDLS and CDR2 YYNGEE come from the germline V gene. V was cut by 4 bases and J by 0 bases, with 12 bases left in between. The length of the CDR3 is 15 residues. CDR3: CASSPQGWSTDTQYF. The CDR3 DNA is TGTGCCAGCAGCCCTCAGGGATGGAGCACAGATACGCAGTATTTT.

This rearrangement joins TRBV11-2 to TRBJ2-7, with 7 nucleotides matching TRBD1. J lost 3 bases, V lost 0 bases, and 2 bases had no gene match. Germline values: CDR1 SGHAT, CDR2 FQNNGV. The CDR3 extends over 14 amino acids. The CDR3 protein is CASSLDGTVYEQYF. The CDR3 nucleotides are TGTGCCAGCAGCTTAGATGGGACAGTCTACGAGCAGTACTTC. The variable domain in full, completed from reference TRBV11-2 and TRBJ2-7, reads EAGVAQSPRYKIIEKRQSVAFWCNPISGHATLYWYQQILGQGPKLLIQFQNNGVVDDSQLPKDRFSAERLKGVDSTLKIQPAKLEDSAVYLCASSLDGTVYEQYFGPGTRLTVT.

This CDR3 reads CASTPGGTSVSTDTQYF. CDR3 nucleotides: TGTGCCAGCACCCCCGGGGGTACTAGCGTGAGCACAGATACGCAGTATTTT. This sequence joins TRBV5-4 and TRBJ2-3; 7 bases align to TRBD2. Trimming took 6 bases from V and 0 from J; bases not matched to a gene: 13. Germline loops: CDR1 SGHNT, CDR2 YYREEE (reference sequence). The CDR3 consists of 17 residues.

The V gene is TRBV28, the J gene TRBJ1-5; 8 bases are a match to TRBD1. CDR1 is MDHEN, CDR2 SYDVKM, per germline. This CDR3 has 15 amino acids. J lost 1 base, V lost 6 bases, and 5 bases had no gene match. CDR3 nucleotides: TGTGCCAGCAGAGGACAGGGAGGAAGCAATCAGCCCCAGCATTTT. Translated: CASRGQGGSNQPQHF.

The chain links TRBV2 to TRBJ1-1; D is unclear. This CDR3 contains 13 residues. Germline V gives CDR1 SNHLY, CDR2 FYNNEI. V shed 2 bases and J shed 4 bases, with 8 bases lying between them. The CDR3 DNA reads as TGTGCCAGCAGTGAAATTCGGAGCACTGAAGCTTTCTTT. Translation: CASSEIRSTEAFF.

V and J are TRBV4-2 and TRBJ2-6, with D possibly TRBD2 on 6 matching bases. Germline V gene lookup returns CDR1 LGHNA and CDR2 YNFKEQ. Trimming shortened V by 0 bases and J by 0 bases, and 18 bases separated the two germline ends. CDR3 length equals 20 residues. The CDR3: CASSQDGQWAGNSGANVLTF. In DNA form, the CDR3 reads TGTGCCAGCAGCCAAGATGGCCAATGGGCGGGGAACTCTGGGGCCAACGTCCTGACTTTC.

This sequence joins TRBV27 and TRBJ1-1; possibly TRBD1 for D (6 bases). Trimming left V 5 bases short and J 8 bases short, with 12 bases between. The CDR3 is made up of 12 amino acids. Per germline, CDR1 MNHEY and CDR2 SMNVEV (reference sequence). The CDR3 sequence: CASSGEGGEAFF. CDR3 sequence (DNA): TGTGCCAGCAGTGGGGAGGGGGGGGAAGCTTTCTTT.

The V call is TRBV28, the J call TRBJ1-3; D unclear. The V end lost 1 base, the J end lost 4 bases, and 14 bases lay between the germline ends. Germline CDR1 reads MDHEN; CDR2 reads SYDVKM. The CDR3 is made up of 16 amino acids. In DNA form, the CDR3 reads TGTGCCAGCAGTTTATCCCCTGACACGGCCGGAAACACCATATATTTT. Protein product: CASSLSPDTAGNTIYF. Supplemented by reference TRBV28 and TRBJ1-3, the full variable domain reads DVKVTQSSRYLVKRTGEKVFLECVQDMDHENMFWYRQDPGLGLRLIYFSYDVKMKEKGDIPEGYSVSREKKERFSLILESASTNQTSMYLCASSLSPDTAGNTIYFGEGSWLTVV.

V usage is TRBV15 and J usage is TRBJ2-1; maybe TRBD2 (5 bases). CDR1 is LNHNV and CDR2 is YYDKDF in the germline V gene (reference sequence). This CDR3 comprises 14 residues. V was cut by 0 bases and J by 9 bases, with 12 bases left in between. CDR3 region: CATSRDRGSAEQFF. The CDR3 bases are TGTGCCACCAGCAGAGATAGAGGGAGTGCTGAGCAGTTCTTC. The whole variable domain, remainder taken from reference TRBV15 and TRBJ2-1, is DAMVIQNPRYQVTQFGKPVTLSCSQTLNHNVMYWYQQKSSQAPKLLFHYYDKDFNNEADTPDNFQSRRPNTSFCFLDIRSPGLGDTAMYLCATSRDRGSAEQFFGPGTRLTVL.

The chain is built from TRBV6-1 and TRBJ2-7; the match to TRBD1 covers 7 bases. Germline CDR1 and CDR2: MNHNS and SASEGT. Trimming at V came to 2 bases and at J to 4 bases, leaving 8 bases not matched to a gene. The CDR3 is 15 residues long. This CDR3 is CASSEPTGVPYEQYF. DNA for the CDR3: TGTGCCAGCAGTGAACCAACAGGGGTGCCTTACGAGCAGTACTTC.

This clone has more than one count but fewer than ten. The chain couples TRBV7-8 to TRBJ2-1, with TRBD2 matching over 7 bases. The germline V gene encodes CDR1 SGHVS and CDR2 FQNEAQ. The ends lost 4 bases at V and 3 bases at J; junction bases unmatched: 12. This CDR3 comprises 17 residues. CDR3 amino acids: CASSSPGGGYGYNEQFF. The CDR3 DNA reads TGTGCCAGCAGCTCCCCGGGGGGAGGATATGGCTACAATGAGCAGTTCTTC.

This rearrangement joins TRBV15 to TRBJ2-1; 10 nucleotides line up with TRBD2. V was pared by 0 bases and J by 7 bases, with 3 bases of the junction left unmatched. Per germline, CDR1 LNHNV and CDR2 YYDKDF (reference sequence). The CDR3 totals 15 residues. CDR3 coding DNA: TGTGCCACCAGCAGAGAACTAGCGGGAAGGAATGAGCAGTTCTTC. It is translated as CATSRELAGRNEQFF.

This clone was detected once. V gene TRBV5-6 combines with J gene TRBJ2-1; 8 nucleotides align to TRBD2. The ends lost 1 base at V and 6 bases at J; junction bases unmatched: 6. Per the germline V gene, CDR1 is SGHDT and CDR2 is YYEEEE. This CDR3 comprises 15 residues. The CDR3 DNA is TGTGCCAGCAGCTTGTGGGGCGGGAGGAGCAATGAGCAGTTCTTC. Protein: CASSLWGGRSNEQFF.

J is TRBJ2-7 and V is TRBV7-9; 7 bases align to TRBD1. J gave up 6 bases and V 1 base, and 3 bases lay outside the gene matches. CDR1 SEHNR and CDR2 FQNEAQ come from the germline V gene (reference sequence). The CDR3 is made up of 13 amino acids. CDR3 amino acids: CASSLVPGGEQYF. CDR3 nucleotides: TGTGCCAGCAGCTTAGTTCCAGGGGGCGAGCAGTACTTC. The variable domain in full, completed from reference TRBV7-9 and TRBJ2-7, reads DTGVSQNPRHKITKRGQNVTFRCDPISEHNRLYWYRQTLGQGPEFLTYFQNEAQLEKSRLLSDRFSAERPKGSFSTLEIQRTEQGDSAMYLCASSLVPGGEQYFGPGTRLTVT.

The gene calls are TRBV7-6 and TRBJ1-5; D remains ambiguous. V was trimmed by 2 bases and J by 11 bases, leaving 13 bases between them. Germline assignment: CDR1 SGHVS and CDR2 FNYEAQ. The CDR3 consists of 13 residues. The CDR3 loop reads CASSLLDNGAQHF. CDR3 nucleotides: TGTGCCAGCAGCTTATTGGATAATGGAGCCCAGCATTTT.